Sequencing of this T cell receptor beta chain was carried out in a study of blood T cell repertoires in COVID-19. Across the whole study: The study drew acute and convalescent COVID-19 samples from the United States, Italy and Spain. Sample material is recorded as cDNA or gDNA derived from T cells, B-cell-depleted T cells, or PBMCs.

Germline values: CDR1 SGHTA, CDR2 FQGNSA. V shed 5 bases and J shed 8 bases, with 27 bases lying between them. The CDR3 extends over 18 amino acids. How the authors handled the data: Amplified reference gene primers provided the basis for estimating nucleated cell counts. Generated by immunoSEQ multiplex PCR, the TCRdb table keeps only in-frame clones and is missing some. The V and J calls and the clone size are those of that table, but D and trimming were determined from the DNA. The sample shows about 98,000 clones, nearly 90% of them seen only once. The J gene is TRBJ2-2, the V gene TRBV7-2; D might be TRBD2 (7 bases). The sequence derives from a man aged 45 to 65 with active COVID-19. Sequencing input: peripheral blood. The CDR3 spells CASSQPMSKGGAKGELFF. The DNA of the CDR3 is TGTGCCAGCAGCCAACCAATGTCAAAAGGGGGGGCCAAAGGGGAGCTGTTTTTT.